This T cell receptor (beta chain) was captured in a study of Graves' ophthalmopathy and Graves' hyperthyroidism. As concerns this clonotype: Antigen: not known.

Study results and caveats: Blood repertoires reportedly contained most expanded thyroid clonotypes above 0.001 frequency.

RNA transcripts yielded amplified TCR beta CDR3 regions. The workflow started with a first-round RT-PCR run with HTBI primers and then moved on to a second-round multiplex PCR. In TCRdb, the multiplex PCR reads were re-called with MiXCR into one record per CDR3 protein. The repertoire includes 620,000 or so distinct CDR3 sequences, approximately 21% of them detected once, and approximately 7% sits in the top ten. Germline values: CDR1 LGHDT, CDR2 YNNKEL (reference sequence). V lost 0 bases and J lost 14, with 11 bases in between. This CDR3 contains 13 residues. The chain carries TRBV3-1 and TRBJ1-6; D is ambiguous. The sample comprised peripheral blood. This clonotype was sampled from a woman under 30 with stable Graves' hyperthyroidism. Some clones in this sample may be carry-over from other donors' samples. The CDR3 protein is CASSQDLGPTLHF. The CDR3, as DNA: TGTGCCAGCAGCCAAGATCTCGGCCCGACCCTCCACTTT.